This T cell receptor (beta chain) is from a study of cytomegalovirus exposure and HLA in healthy donors. Amplification used 60 Vbeta primers and 13 Jbeta primers. Repertoires were generated with immunoSEQ multiplex PCR, while TCRdb's copy carries only in-frame clones and drops some. The sample holds roughly 130,000 clones; 50% to 75% are singletons and the top ten take about 8.1%. CDR3 length: 11 residues. V was trimmed by 6 bases and J by 2 bases, leaving 7 bases between them. CDR1 is GTSNPN and CDR2 is SVGIG in the germline V gene (reference sequence). Points from the study as a whole: In a later analysis, CMV-associated beta chains were mostly HLA-associated, it appeared.

This clone showed up just once. Its antigen is unidentified. The specimen sequenced was PBMCs. This TCR derives from a woman between 40 and 55 years old in good health and CMV-seropositive. The V gene is TRBV30, the J gene TRBJ2-5; D is ambiguous. The CDR3: CACSGQETQYF. Here the CDR3 DNA reads TGTGCCTGCTCCGGTCAAGAGACCCAGTACTTC. Supplemented by reference TRBV30 and TRBJ2-5, the full variable domain reads SQTIHQWPATLVQPVGSPLSLECTVEGTSNPNLYWYRQAAGRGLQLLFYSVGIGQISSEVPQNLSASRPQDRQFILSSKKLLLSDSGFYLCACSGQETQYFGPGTRLLVL.